This T cell receptor (beta chain) was retrieved from a study of identical twins. General study results and limits: Models, which agreed with sharing between unrelated individuals, nonetheless underestimated the out-of-frame TCR alpha sharing seen in monozygotic twins. Cord blood beta clonotypes present at high abundance carried fewer insertions; no such pattern appeared in memory repertoires. There was an excess of low generation probability in the out-of-frame alpha sequences that twins shared.

V dropped 4 bases and J dropped 7; count of bases not matched to a gene: 6. The CDR3 covers 15 residues. Germline V gene sequence: CDR1 LNHDA, CDR2 SQIVND (reference sequence). Comment on this clonotype: Its target is not known.

TCRdb re-analysed the 5' RACE reads in MiXCR, keeping a single row per CDR3 protein. The data show around 470,000 distinct CDR3 sequences, 11% to 15% seen once. Another study also made use of these data, one on yellow fever vaccine responses in identical twins.

The chain couples TRBV19 to TRBJ1-6; 8 bases agree with TRBD1. Sequencing was performed on CD4+ T cells sorted from blood. This receptor was obtained from a woman between 18 and 30 years old in good health. The CDR3 sequence is CASSTLDRENSPLHF. The CDR3 DNA is TGTGCCAGTAGTACCTTGGACAGGGAGAATTCACCCCTCCACTTT.